A selection of T cell receptor beta chains follows, all from one sample in a study of long-term antiretroviral therapy in people with HIV. Here immunoSEQ multiplex PCR was the method, and the copy in TCRdb shows in-frame clones only, minus some. The data contain 20,000 to 25,000 clones, around 86% of them singletons. Sequencing used unsorted PBMCs, obtained 1.2 years after starting antiretroviral therapy. The receptors derive from a man aged 45 to 65 with HIV. Each CDR3 is given without its conserved first and last residue. D genes are given only for firm matches.

j_gene	d_gene	v_gene	CDR3aa
TRBJ1-1	-	TRBV5-1	ASSSTGTVVTEAF
TRBJ1-2	-	TRBV25-1	ASSEYHGNYGYT
TRBJ2-2	-	TRBV5-1	ASSNLHPGELF
TRBJ2-1	-	TRBV7-9	ASSWGNSYNEQF
TRBJ1-5	-	TRBV7-8	ASSLYGTGNQPQH
TRBJ2-3	-	TRBV28	ASSAGDRLSPTQY
TRBJ2-5	-	TRBV7-6	ASSPGRIETQY
TRBJ1-1	-	TRBV11-2	ASSGGGGGEAF
TRBJ2-1	TRBD2	TRBV5-5	ASSVSGGLGNEQF
TRBJ2-6	-	TRBV11-2	ASSHYFAGPGANVLT
TRBJ2-3	TRBD2	TRBV7-2	ASSLEAGGVFTDTQY
TRBJ2-2	-	TRBV5-4	ASSLPLLGLSGELF
TRBJ1-1	-	TRBV4-1	ASSQPATGTTEAF
TRBJ1-5	-	TRBV28	ASSLLVYSNQPQH
TRBJ1-2	-	TRBV6-1	ASSEGIPGGYGYT
TRBJ2-3	TRBD2	TRBV4-1	ASSLGLTSDTQY
TRBJ2-1	-	TRBV5-5	ASSLERPSYNEQF
TRBJ1-3	-	TRBV11-2	ASSLYDRIIY
TRBJ2-1	TRBD1	TRBV9	ASSVQGAIGNEQF
TRBJ1-5	TRBD1	TRBV19	ASSPLPGQGNQPQH
TRBJ1-2	TRBD1	TRBV9	ASSARQGPYGYT
TRBJ1-2	TRBD1	TRBV20-1	SARTGGWGT
TRBJ2-7	TRBD1	TRBV5-5	ASSQIDRGRSYEQY
TRBJ2-5	-	TRBV5-3	ARSLPHINLQETQY
TRBJ1-1	-	TRBV7-2	ASSLGSGNTEAF
TRBJ1-1	TRBD1	TRBV7-2	ASSEQGGLNTEAF
TRBJ1-2	-	TRBV7-2	ASSLGRQTYGYT
TRBJ2-2	TRBD2	TRBV29-1	SVAGTSRNTGELF
TRBJ2-5	TRBD2	TRBV6-6	ASRSSGGPETQY
TRBJ1-6	-	TRBV7-9	ASSPVQGYDSPLH
TRBJ1-2	-	TRBV5-1	ASSQDGSYGYT
TRBJ1-2	TRBD1	TRBV28	ASTSTGGTNYGYT
TRBJ1-6	-	TRBV25-1	ASRESYSPLH
TRBJ2-2	-	TRBV19	ASSRDGLNTGELF
TRBJ1-6	TRBD1	TRBV7-2	ASSLRQGANSPLH
TRBJ1-3	-	TRBV5-1	ASSSHVRASSGNTIY
TRBJ1-2	TRBD1	TRBV6-5	ASRGQNYGYT
TRBJ2-7	TRBD1	TRBV28	ASSLSYTGTGAPYEQY
TRBJ1-4	-	TRBV7-6	ASSLAGSTNEKLF
TRBJ2-1	-	TRBV13	ASIISPPLNEQF
TRBJ1-1	-	TRBV20-1	SAREGIEAF
TRBJ1-2	TRBD1	TRBV5-1	ASSLEEGATGYT
TRBJ1-2	TRBD1	TRBV28	ASSPRGAYGYT
TRBJ1-5	-	TRBV11-2	ASSLQTGTNQPQH
TRBJ2-3	TRBD1	TRBV9	ASSSRDRGTDTQY